The 21 T cell receptor beta chains given below trace back to one sample, sequenced in a study of glioma-infiltrating T cells. TCR alpha and beta CDR3 regions were amplified from RNA using iRepertoire nested multiplex PCR. TCRdb re-called the multiplex PCR reads with MiXCR, one entry per CDR3 protein. Of over 2,500 distinct CDR3 sequences listed, around a sixth are singletons. Sequencing was done on a sample of glioma tissue, nonneoplastic brain tissue, or PBMCs (not recorded which). The receptors come from a human donor with low-grade glioma or glioblastoma, undergoing nonglioma brain surgery, or in good health (not recorded which).

This clonotype was found many times. This rearrangement joins TRBV7-9 to TRBJ1-5, with no clear D. CDR1 SEHNR and CDR2 FQNEAQ come from the germline V gene (reference sequence). Trimming left V 1 base short and J 2 bases short, with 12 bases between. This CDR3 is built from 16 residues. This chain's CDR3 is CASSLGLPLGNQPQHF. For the CDR3, the DNA is TGTGCCAGCAGCTTAGGACTCCCATTGGGCAATCAGCCCCAGCATTTT.

This clonotype was seen ten or more times. This sequence joins TRBV7-9 and TRBJ1-2, with D tentatively TRBD1 (6 bases). The V end lost 1 base, the J end lost 7 bases, and 13 bases lay between the germline ends. The CDR3 loop spans 14 amino acids. Germline CDR1 reads SEHNR; CDR2 reads FQNEAQ (reference sequence). The CDR3, as DNA: TGTGCCAGCAGCTTAGGGGGGGCGCAGGTTGGCTACACCTTC. It encodes CASSLGGAQVGYTF.

Here the CDR3 DNA reads TGCAGTGCTAGAGATCAGGGTCAGAGGACGCAGTATTTT. Translated, it gives CSARDQGQRTQYF. The gene calls are TRBV20-1 and TRBJ2-3, with D perhaps TRBD1 (5 bases). CDR1 and CDR2 (germline): DFQATT, SNEGSKA (reference sequence). With 0 bases removed from V and 9 bases from J, the gap between germline ends came to 13 bases. The CDR3 sequence is 13 residues long.

Concerning this clonotype: A much larger clone sits a single nucleotide away, making a read error possible. The V and J genes are TRBV5-4 and TRBJ1-5; no clear D gene. The germline gives CDR1 SGHNT, CDR2 YYREEE (reference sequence). V lost 0 bases and J lost 6, with 10 bases in between. This CDR3 contains 14 residues. This CDR3 is CASSLGGTSQPQHF. CDR3 coding DNA: TGTGCCAGCAGCTTGGGTGGCACCAGTCAGCCCCAGCATTTT.

By sample fraction, this clonotype is medium-sized. V is TRBV20-1 and J is TRBJ1-3; D remains unclear. V was clipped by 3 bases and J by 0 bases, with 6 bases between them. CDR3 length: 13 amino acids. Per the germline V gene, CDR1 is DFQATT and CDR2 is SNEGSKA (reference sequence). The CDR3 region is CSASMVSGNTIYF. The CDR3 coding sequence is TGCAGTGCTAGCATGGTCTCTGGAAACACCATATATTTT.

This clonotype was recorded many times. V and J are TRBV4-1 and TRBJ2-5; D is uncertain. Trimming removed 1 base at V and 4 bases at J, with 10 bases between. The V gene's germline CDR1 is MGHRA and CDR2 YSYEKL. The CDR3 is 14 residues long. This chain's CDR3 is CASSQVTAPETQYF. In DNA form, the CDR3 reads TGCGCCAGCAGCCAAGTAACCGCTCCAGAGACCCAGTACTTC.

This clonotype qualifies as medium-sized. V and J are TRBV20-1 and TRBJ2-7, with 8 bases aligning to TRBD1. J was trimmed by 1 base and V by 1 base; bases with no gene match: 3. CDR1 and CDR2 from the germline V gene are DFQATT and SNEGSKA (reference sequence). The CDR3 sequence is 14 residues long. CDR3 protein: CSARADRGSYEQYV. The CDR3 DNA reads as TGCAGTGCTAGAGCCGACAGGGGATCCTACGAGCAGTACGTC.

Worth noting for this clonotype: The CDR3 end shows no conserved phenylalanine or tryptophan, and so a read error is likely. The limits of the CDR3 on the DNA are not certain, so only TCRdb's listed CDR3 is given. The chain links TRBV28 to TRBJ2-1; the table calls TRBD2, which could not be checked here. Germline-derived CDR1 and CDR2 are MDHEN and SYDVKM. With termini counted, the CDR3 has 14 amino acids. This CDR3 reads CASSFWRRGHEQSS.

This clonotype is classed as medium-sized. This chain uses TRBV28 with TRBJ2-7, with D possibly matching TRBD1 (6 bases). Germline loops: CDR1 MDHEN, CDR2 SYDVKM. V was clipped by 4 bases and J by 2 bases, with 21 bases between them. The CDR3 contains 17 residues. This CDR3 reads CASSSTRQVVGPYEQYV. The CDR3 DNA sequence: TGTGCCAGCAGTTCAACACGACAGGTGGTTGGGCCCTACGAGCAGTACGTC.

The chain uses TRBV5-4 and TRBJ2-2; D unclear. This CDR3 spans 13 amino acids. Germline values: CDR1 SGHNT, CDR2 YYREEE (reference sequence). Trimming took 2 bases from V and 11 from J, leaving 13 bases between them. The DNA of the CDR3 is TGTGCCAGCAGCTTATCGCTCCCCGCAGAGCTGTTTTTT. This translates into CASSLSLPAELFF.

Note on this clonotype: This clone may be a read error of a much larger clone one base away. The DNA of the CDR3 is TGTGCCAGCAGCCAAGCACTCACAGATACGCAGTATTTT. Encoded protein: CASSQALTDTQYF. J is TRBJ2-3 and V is TRBV11-1; the D is unclear. V dropped 5 bases and J dropped 2 bases, with 8 bases sitting between them. This CDR3 has 13 amino acids. The germline V gene encodes CDR1 SGHAT and CDR2 FQDESV (reference sequence). The whole variable domain, filled in from reference TRBV11-1 and TRBJ2-3, reads EAEVAQSPRYKITEKSQAVAFWCDPISGHATLYWYRQILGQGPELLVQFQDESVVDDSQLPKDRFSAERLKGVDSTLKIQPAELGDSAMYLCASSQALTDTQYFGPGTRLTVL.

The J gene is TRBJ2-1, the V gene TRBV29-1; TRBD1 matches 9 bases. The germline gives CDR1 SQVTM, CDR2 ANQGSEA. This CDR3 spans 12 amino acids. The V and J ends lost 4 bases and 7 bases, in that order; junction bases with no gene match: 2. The CDR3 reads CSVGQGGNEQFF. For the CDR3, the DNA is TGCAGCGTTGGACAGGGGGGTAATGAGCAGTTCTTC.

This clonotype was seen many times. The chain joins TRBV5-4 to TRBJ2-5, with 10 nucleotides matching TRBD2. Looked up from germline, CDR1 is SGHNT and CDR2 is YYREEE (reference sequence). The CDR3 runs to 17 residues. The V segment lost 4 bases and the J segment 2 bases; nucleotides outside the gene matches: 11. CDR3 DNA: TGTGCCAGCAGCCCCCTTAGGGCTAGCGGGGGACAAGAGACCCAGTACTTC. Translation: CASSPLRASGGQETQYF.

This clonotype was picked up a small number of times. V is TRBV7-2 and J is TRBJ2-1, with D possibly being TRBD2 (6 bases). Germline CDR1 reads SGHTA; CDR2 reads FQGNSA. The V and J ends lost 4 bases and 10 bases respectively, with 20 bases between them. The CDR3 sequence is 15 residues long. CDR3 amino acids: CASSSARDSFWEQFF. The DNA for the CDR3 is TGTGCCAGCAGCTCCGCCCGGGACTCCTTTTGGGAGCAGTTCTTC.

In its sample, this clonotype is medium-sized. The chain employs TRBV28 and TRBJ1-2, with 7 bases identical to TRBD1. The CDR3 totals 14 residues. Trimming cost V 2 bases and J 8 bases; bases outside gene matches: 8. Germline values: CDR1 MDHEN, CDR2 SYDVKM. The CDR3 coding sequence is TGTGCCAGCAGTTTAATTGGAGGGGGCGCGGGCTACACCTTC. Its translation is CASSLIGGGAGYTF.

This clonotype was observed at least ten times. This chain connects TRBV12-3 or TRBV12-4 to TRBJ1-3; perhaps TRBD1 as D (5 bases). Trimming shortened V by 8 bases and J by 0 bases, and 14 bases separated the two germline ends. This CDR3 comprises 15 residues. CDR3 sequence reads: CASAPPRGSGNTIYF. CDR3 sequence (DNA): TGTGCCAGCGCGCCGCCGAGGGGCTCTGGAAACACCATATATTTT.

This clonotype is classed as medium-sized. DNA for the CDR3: TGTGCCAGCAGCTTAGTAAGCCGGCGAAATGAGCAGTTCTTC. Translated: CASSLVSRRNEQFF. The chain joins TRBV11-2 to TRBJ2-1; D ambiguous. CDR1 is SGHAT, CDR2 FQNNGV, per germline. Trimming cost V 1 base and J 7 bases, with 11 bases left between them. This CDR3 is 14 amino acids long.

This clonotype was recorded at least ten times. J is TRBJ2-3 and V is TRBV29-1; TRBD1 matches at 8 bases. The germline V gene has CDR1 SQVTM and CDR2 ANQGSEA. After removal of 7 bases from V and 2 bases from J, the junction contained 8 bases not matched to a gene. The CDR3 sequence is 14 residues long. In DNA form, the CDR3 reads TGCAGCGCTGACAGGGGTTTACCCACAGATACGCAGTATTTT. Translating it yields CSADRGLPTDTQYF.

In this sample, this clonotype turned up many times. The chain combines TRBV2 with TRBJ2-7, with 8 bases fitting TRBD2. CDR1 and CDR2 from the germline V gene are SNHLY and FYNNEI. V shed 8 bases, J shed 2 bases, and the junction held 8 bases outside the gene matches. The CDR3 runs to 14 residues. The CDR3 bases are TGTGCCAGCCGACTTGCGGGGGGAGCCTACGAGCAGTACGTC. Its protein product is CASRLAGGAYEQYV.

The V call is TRBV29-1, the J call TRBJ2-7; tentative D call: TRBD1 (6 bases). The germline V gene has CDR1 SQVTM and CDR2 ANQGSEA. This CDR3 spans 11 amino acids. The V end lost 5 bases, the J end lost 6 bases, and 11 bases lay between the germline ends. The CDR3 here is CSVTTGSEQYV. The CDR3 bases are TGCAGCGTTACTACAGGGAGCGAGCAGTACGTC.

A few counts support this clonotype. V gene TRBV9 combines with J gene TRBJ2-5, with TRBD1 identical over 9 bases. Germline CDR1 is SGDLS and CDR2 is YYNGEE. V shed 3 bases and J 4 bases; nucleotides not matched to a gene: 7. The CDR3 is 15 amino acids. CDR3 coding DNA: TGTGCCAGCAGCGCAGGGACAGGGTGGGGAGAGACCCAGTACTTC. Translated, it gives CASSAGTGWGETQYF.